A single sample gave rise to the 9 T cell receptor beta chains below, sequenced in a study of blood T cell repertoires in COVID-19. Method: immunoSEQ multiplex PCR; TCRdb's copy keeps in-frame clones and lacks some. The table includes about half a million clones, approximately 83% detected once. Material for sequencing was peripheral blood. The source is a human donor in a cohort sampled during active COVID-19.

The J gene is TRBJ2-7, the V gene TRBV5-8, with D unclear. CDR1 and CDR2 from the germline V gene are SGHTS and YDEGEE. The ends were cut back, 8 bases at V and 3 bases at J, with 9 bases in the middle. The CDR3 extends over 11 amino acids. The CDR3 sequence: CASKRDYEQYF. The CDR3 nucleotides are TGTGCCAGTAAGAGAGACTACGAGCAGTACTTC.

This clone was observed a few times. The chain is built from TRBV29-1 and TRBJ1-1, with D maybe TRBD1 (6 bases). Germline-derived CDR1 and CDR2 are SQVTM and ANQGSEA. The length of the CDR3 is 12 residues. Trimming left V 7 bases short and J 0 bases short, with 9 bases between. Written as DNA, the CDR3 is TGCAGCGCGGGGGCTTTGAACACTGAAGCTTTCTTT. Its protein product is CSAGALNTEAFF.

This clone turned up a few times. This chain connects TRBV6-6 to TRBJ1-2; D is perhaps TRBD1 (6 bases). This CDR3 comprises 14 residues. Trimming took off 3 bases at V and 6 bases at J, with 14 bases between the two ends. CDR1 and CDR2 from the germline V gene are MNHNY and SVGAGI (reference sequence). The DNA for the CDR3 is TGTGCCAGCAGTTATATCGAGGGGGGGAATGGCTACACCTTC. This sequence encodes CASSYIEGGNGYTF.

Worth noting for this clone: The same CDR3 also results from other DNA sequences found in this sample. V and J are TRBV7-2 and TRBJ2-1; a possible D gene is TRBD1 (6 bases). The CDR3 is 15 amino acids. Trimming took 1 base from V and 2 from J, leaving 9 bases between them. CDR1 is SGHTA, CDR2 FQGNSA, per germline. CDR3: CASSLETGTYNEQFF. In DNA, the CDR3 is TGTGCCAGCAGCTTAGAAACAGGGACCTACAATGAGCAGTTCTTC.

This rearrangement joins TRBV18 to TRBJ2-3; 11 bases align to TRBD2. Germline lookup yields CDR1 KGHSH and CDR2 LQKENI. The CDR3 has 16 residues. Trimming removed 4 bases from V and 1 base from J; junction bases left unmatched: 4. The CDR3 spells CASSLTSGMGTDTQYF. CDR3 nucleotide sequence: TGTGCCAGCTCACTGACTAGCGGGATGGGCACAGATACGCAGTATTTT.

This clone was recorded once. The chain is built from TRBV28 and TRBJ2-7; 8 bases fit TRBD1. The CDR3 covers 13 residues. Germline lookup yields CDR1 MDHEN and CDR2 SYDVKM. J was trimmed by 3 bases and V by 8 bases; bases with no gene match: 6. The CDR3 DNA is TGTGCCAGCTTGGACAGGGCTGTCTACGAGCAGTACTTC. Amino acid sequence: CASLDRAVYEQYF.

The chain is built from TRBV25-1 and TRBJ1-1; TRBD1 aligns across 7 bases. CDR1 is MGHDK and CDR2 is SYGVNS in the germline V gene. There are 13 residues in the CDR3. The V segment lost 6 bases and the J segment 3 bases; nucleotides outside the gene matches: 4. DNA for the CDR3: TGTGCCAGCAGCGCAACAGGGGACACTGAAGCTTTCTTT. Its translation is CASSATGDTEAFF.

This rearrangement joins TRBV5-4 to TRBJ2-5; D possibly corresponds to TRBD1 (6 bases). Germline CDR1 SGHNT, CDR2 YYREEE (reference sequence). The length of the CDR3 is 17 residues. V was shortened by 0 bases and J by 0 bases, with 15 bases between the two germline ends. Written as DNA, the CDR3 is TGTGCCAGCAGCTTGGGATTTTGGGACATGGACCAAGAGACCCAGTACTTC. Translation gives CASSLGFWDMDQETQYF.

CDR3 in amino acids: CASSFSGVFSYEQYF. In DNA, the CDR3 is TGTGCCAGCAGCTTTAGCGGGGTTTTCTCCTACGAGCAGTACTTC. The chain couples TRBV7-6 to TRBJ2-7, with 8 bases matching TRBD2. This CDR3 is 15 amino acids long. The V and J ends lost 3 bases and 0 bases, in that order; junction bases with no gene match: 4. Germline CDR1 and CDR2: SGHVS and FNYEAQ.